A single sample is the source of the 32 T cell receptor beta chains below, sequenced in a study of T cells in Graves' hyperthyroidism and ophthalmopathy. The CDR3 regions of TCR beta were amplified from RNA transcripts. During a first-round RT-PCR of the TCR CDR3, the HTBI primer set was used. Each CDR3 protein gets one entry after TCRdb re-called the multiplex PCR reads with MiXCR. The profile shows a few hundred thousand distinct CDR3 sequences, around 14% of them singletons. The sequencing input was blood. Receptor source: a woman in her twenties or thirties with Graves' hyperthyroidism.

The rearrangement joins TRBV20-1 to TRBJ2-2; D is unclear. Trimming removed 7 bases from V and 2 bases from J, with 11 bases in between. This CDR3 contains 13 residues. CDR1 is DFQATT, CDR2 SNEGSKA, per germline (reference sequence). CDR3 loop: CSVDFLNTGELFF. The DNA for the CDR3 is TGCAGTGTGGATTTCCTTAACACCGGGGAGCTGTTTTTT.

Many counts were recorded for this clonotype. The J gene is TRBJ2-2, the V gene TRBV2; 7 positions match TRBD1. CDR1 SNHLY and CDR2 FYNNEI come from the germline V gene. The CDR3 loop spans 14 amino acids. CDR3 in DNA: TGTGCAACAAGAGGGGGCCCGGTTACCGGGGAGCTGTTTTTT. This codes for CATRGGPVTGELFF. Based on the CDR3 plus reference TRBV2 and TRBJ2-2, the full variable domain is EPEVTQTPSHQVTQMGQEVILRCVPISNHLYFYWYRQILGQKVEFLVSFYNNEISEKSEIFDDQFSVERPDGSNFTLKIRSTKLEDSAMYFCATRGGPVTGELFFGEGSRLTVL.

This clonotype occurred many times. CDR3: CASSVGRQNTEAFF. CDR3 coding DNA: TGTGCCAGCAGCGTAGGTCGGCAGAACACTGAAGCTTTCTTT. The gene calls are TRBV9 and TRBJ1-1; D is unclear. Germline V CDR1 and CDR2: SGDLS, YYNGEE. With 0 bases removed from V and 1 base from J, the gap between germline ends came to 7 bases. The CDR3 consists of 14 residues.

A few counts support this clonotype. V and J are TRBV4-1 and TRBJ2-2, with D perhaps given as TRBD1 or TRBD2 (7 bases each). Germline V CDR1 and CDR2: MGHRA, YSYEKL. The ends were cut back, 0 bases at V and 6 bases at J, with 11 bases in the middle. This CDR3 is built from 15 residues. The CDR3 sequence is CASSQDRGGSGELFF. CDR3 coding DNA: TGCGCCAGCAGCCAAGACAGGGGGGGCTCCGGGGAGCTGTTTTTT.

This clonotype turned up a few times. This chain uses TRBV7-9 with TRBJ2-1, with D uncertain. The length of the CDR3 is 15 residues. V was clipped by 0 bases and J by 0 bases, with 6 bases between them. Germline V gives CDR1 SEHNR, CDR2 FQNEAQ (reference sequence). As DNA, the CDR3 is TGTGCCAGCAGCTTAGCGTGGGACTCCTACAATGAGCAGTTCTTC. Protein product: CASSLAWDSYNEQFF.

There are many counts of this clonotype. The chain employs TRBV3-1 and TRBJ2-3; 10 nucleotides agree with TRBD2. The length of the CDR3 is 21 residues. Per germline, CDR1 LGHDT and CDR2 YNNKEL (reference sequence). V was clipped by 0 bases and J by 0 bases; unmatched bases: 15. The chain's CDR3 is CASSQDLSSGRARISTDTQYF. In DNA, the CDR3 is TGTGCCAGCAGCCAAGATTTGTCTAGCGGGAGAGCCCGAATCAGCACAGATACGCAGTATTTT.

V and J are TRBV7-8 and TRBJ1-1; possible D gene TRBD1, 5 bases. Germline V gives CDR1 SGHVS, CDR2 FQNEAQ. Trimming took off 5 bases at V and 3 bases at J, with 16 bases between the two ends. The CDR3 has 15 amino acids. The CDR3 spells CASSPTRDSYTEAFF. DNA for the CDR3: TGTGCCAGCAGCCCGACTCGGGACTCTTACACTGAAGCTTTCTTT.

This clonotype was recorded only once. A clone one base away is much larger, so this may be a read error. The CDR3 DNA follows: TGTGCCAGCATTGTCGGACTTTCCTTCAATGAGCAGTACTTC. It yields the protein CASIVGLSFNEQYF. The rearrangement links TRBV6-1 to TRBJ2-7; a possible D gene is TRBD2 (5 bases). V gave up 7 bases and J gave up 7 bases, with 20 bases separating them. The CDR3 runs 14 residues. The germline CDR1 and CDR2 sequences are MNHNS and SASEGT.

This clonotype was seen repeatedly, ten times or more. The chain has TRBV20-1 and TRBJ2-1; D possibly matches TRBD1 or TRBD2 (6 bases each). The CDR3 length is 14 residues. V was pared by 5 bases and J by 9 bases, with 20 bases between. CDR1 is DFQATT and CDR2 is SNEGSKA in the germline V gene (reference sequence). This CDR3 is CSAWRGFIGGEQFF. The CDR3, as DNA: TGCAGTGCTTGGAGGGGGTTTATTGGTGGTGAGCAGTTCTTC.

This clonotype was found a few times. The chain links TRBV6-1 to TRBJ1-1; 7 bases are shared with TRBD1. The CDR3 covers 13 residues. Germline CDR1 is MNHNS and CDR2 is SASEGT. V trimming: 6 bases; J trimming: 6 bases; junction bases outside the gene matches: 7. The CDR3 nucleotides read TGTGCCAGCAGGAACCGACAGGGCGCTGAAGCTTTCTTT. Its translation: CASRNRQGAEAFF.

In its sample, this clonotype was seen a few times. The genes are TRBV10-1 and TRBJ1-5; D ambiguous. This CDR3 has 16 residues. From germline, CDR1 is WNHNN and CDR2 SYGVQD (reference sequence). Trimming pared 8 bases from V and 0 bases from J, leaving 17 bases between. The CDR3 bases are TGCGCCAGCCCGCTTGTCCAGAAGGATAGCAATCAGCCCCAGCATTTT. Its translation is CASPLVQKDSNQPQHF.

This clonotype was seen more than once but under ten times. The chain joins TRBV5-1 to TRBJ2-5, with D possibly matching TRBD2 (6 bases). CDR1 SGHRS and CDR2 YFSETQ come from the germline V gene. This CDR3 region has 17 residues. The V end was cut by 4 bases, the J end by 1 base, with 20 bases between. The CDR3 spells CASSPGVSGPSQETQYF. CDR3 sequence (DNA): TGCGCCAGCAGCCCGGGGGTTAGTGGACCATCCCAAGAGACCCAGTACTTC.

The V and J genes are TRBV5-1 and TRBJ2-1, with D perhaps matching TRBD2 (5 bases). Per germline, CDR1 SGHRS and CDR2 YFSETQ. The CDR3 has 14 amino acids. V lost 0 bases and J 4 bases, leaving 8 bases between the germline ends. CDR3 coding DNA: TGCGCCAGCAGCTTGGGGGGAGAGTACAATGAGCAGTTCTTC. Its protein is CASSLGGEYNEQFF.

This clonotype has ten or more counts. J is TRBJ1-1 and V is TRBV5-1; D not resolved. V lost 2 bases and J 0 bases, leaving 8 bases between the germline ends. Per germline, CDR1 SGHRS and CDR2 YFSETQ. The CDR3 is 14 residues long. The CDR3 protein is CASSLQLLNTEAFF. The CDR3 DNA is TGCGCCAGCAGCTTACAGCTACTGAACACTGAAGCTTTCTTT.

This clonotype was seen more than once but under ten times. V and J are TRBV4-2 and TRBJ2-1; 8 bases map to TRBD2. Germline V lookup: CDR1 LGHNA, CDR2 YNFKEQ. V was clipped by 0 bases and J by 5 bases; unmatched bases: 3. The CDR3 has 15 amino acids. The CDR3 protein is CASSQELLADNEQFF. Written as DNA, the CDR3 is TGTGCCAGCAGCCAAGAGTTACTAGCGGACAATGAGCAGTTCTTC.

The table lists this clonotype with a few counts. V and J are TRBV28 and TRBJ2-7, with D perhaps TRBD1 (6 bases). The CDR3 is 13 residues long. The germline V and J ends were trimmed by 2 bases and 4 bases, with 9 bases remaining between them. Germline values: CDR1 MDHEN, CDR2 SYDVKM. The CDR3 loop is CASSLNRAYEQYF. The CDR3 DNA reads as TGTGCCAGCAGTTTAAACAGGGCGTACGAGCAGTACTTC.

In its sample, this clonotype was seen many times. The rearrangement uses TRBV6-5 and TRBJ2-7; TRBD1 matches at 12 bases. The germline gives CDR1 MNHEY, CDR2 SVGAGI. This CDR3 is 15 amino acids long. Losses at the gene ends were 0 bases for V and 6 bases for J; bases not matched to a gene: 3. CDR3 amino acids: CASSYSGTGGVEQYF. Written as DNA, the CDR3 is TGTGCCAGCAGTTACTCCGGGACAGGGGGCGTCGAGCAGTACTTC.

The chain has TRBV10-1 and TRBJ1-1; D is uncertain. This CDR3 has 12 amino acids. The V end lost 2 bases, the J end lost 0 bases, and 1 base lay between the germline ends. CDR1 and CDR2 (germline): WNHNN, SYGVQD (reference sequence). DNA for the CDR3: TGCGCCAGCAGTGAGATGAACACTGAAGCTTTCTTT. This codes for CASSEMNTEAFF.

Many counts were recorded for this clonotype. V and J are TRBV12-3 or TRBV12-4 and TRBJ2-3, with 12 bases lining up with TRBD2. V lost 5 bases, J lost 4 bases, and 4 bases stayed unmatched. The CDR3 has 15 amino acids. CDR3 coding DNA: TGTGCCAGCAGTCGACTAGCGGGAGTTTCAGATACGCAGTATTTT. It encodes CASSRLAGVSDTQYF.

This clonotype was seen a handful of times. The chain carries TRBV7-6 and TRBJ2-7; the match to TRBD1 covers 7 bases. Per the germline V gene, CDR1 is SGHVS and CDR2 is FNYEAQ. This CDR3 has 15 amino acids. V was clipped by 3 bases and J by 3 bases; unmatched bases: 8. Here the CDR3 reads CASSFSGDRYYEQYF. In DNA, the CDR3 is TGTGCCAGCAGCTTCTCCGGGGACAGATACTACGAGCAGTACTTC.

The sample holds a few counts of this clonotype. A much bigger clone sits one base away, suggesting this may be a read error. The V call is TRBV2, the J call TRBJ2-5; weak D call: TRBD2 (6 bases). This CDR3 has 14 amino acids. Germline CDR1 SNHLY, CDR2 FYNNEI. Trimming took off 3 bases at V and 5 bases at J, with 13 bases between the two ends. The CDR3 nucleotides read TGTGCCAGCAGTGAGAGGCATGGGAGGGAGACCCAGTACTTC. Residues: CASSERHGRETQYF.

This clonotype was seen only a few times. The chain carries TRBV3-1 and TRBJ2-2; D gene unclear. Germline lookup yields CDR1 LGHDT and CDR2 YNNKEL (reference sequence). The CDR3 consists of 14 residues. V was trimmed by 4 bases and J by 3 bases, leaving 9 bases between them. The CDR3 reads CASSPRSDTGELFF. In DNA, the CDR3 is TGTGCCAGCAGCCCACGGTCTGACACCGGGGAGCTGTTTTTT.

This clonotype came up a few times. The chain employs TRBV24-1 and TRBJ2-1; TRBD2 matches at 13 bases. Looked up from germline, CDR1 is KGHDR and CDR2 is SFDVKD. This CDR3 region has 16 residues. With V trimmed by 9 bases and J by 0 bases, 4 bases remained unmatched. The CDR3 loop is CATGTSGTSSYNEQFF. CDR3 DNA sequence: TGTGCCACCGGGACTAGCGGGACGAGCTCCTACAATGAGCAGTTCTTC.

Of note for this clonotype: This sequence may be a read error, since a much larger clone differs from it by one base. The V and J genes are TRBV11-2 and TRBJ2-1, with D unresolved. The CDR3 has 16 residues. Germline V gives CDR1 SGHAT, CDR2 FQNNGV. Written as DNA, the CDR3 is TGTGCCAGCAGCACATCTCTAGGATTGGCCTACAATAAGCAGTTCTTC. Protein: CASSTSLGLAYNKQFF.

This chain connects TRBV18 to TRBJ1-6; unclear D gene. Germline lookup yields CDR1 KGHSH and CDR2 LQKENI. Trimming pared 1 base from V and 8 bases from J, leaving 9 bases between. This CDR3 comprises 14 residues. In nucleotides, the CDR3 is TGTGCCAGCTCACCACAGGGTTCGGATTCACCCCTCCACTTT. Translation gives CASSPQGSDSPLHF. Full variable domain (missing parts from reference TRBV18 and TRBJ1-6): NAGVMQNPRHLVRRRGQEARLRCSPMKGHSHVYWYRQLPEEGLKFMVYLQKENIIDESGMPKERFSAEFPKEGPSILRIQQVVRGDSAAYFCASSPQGSDSPLHFGNGTRLTVT.

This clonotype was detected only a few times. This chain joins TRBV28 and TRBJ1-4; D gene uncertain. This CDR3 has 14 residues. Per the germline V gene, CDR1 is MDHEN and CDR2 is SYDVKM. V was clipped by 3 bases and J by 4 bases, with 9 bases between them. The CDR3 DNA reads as TGTGCCAGCAGTTTGGAACGGGTTAATGAAAAACTGTTTTTT. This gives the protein CASSLERVNEKLFF. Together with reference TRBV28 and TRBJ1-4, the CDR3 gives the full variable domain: DVKVTQSSRYLVKRTGEKVFLECVQDMDHENMFWYRQDPGLGLRLIYFSYDVKMKEKGDIPEGYSVSREKKERFSLILESASTNQTSMYLCASSLERVNEKLFFGSGTQLSVL.

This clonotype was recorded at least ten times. CDR3 sequence reads: CATSDDKGTEAFF. Here the CDR3 DNA reads TGTGCCACCAGTGATGATAAGGGCACTGAAGCTTTCTTT. The V gene is TRBV24-1, the J gene TRBJ1-1; D gene unclear. The CDR3 contains 13 residues. The V and J ends lost 3 bases and 4 bases respectively, with 8 bases between them. The germline V gene encodes CDR1 KGHDR and CDR2 SFDVKD.

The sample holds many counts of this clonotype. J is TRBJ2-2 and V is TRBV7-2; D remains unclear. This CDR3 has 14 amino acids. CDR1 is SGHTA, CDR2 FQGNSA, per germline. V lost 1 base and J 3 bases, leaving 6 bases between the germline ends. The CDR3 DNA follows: TGTGCCAGCAGCTTAGGCCCGTACACCGGGGAGCTGTTTTTT. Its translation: CASSLGPYTGELFF.

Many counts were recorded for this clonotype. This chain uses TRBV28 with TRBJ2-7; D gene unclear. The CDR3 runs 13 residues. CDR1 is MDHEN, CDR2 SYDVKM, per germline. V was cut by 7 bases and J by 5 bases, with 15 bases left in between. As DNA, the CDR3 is TGTGCCAGCAACATTAATCTACGGGACGAGCAGTACTTC. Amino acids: CASNINLRDEQYF.

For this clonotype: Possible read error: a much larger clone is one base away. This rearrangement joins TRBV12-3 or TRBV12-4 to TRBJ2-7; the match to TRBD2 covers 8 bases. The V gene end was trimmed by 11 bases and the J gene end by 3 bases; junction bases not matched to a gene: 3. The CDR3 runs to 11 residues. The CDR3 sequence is CARGTSYEQYF. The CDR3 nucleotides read TGTGCCCGTGGGACTAGCTACGAGCAGTACTTC.

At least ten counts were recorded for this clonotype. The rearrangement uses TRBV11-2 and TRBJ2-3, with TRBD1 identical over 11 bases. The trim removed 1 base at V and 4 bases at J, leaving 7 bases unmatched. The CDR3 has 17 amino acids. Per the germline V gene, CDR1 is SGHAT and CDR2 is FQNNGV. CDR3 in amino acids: CASSLGSGQGGSDTQYF. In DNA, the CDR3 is TGTGCCAGCAGCTTAGGGTCGGGACAGGGGGGGTCAGATACGCAGTATTTT.

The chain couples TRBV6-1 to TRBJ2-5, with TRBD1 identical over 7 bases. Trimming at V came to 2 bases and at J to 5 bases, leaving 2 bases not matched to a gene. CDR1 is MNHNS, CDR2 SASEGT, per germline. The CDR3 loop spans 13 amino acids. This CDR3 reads CASSELGQETQYF. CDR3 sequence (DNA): TGTGCCAGCAGTGAATTGGGACAGGAGACCCAGTACTTC.